Listed below are T cell receptor beta chains from one sample, sequenced in a study of blood T cells in healthy people across ages. In TCRdb, the 5' RACE reads were re-called with MiXCR into one record per CDR3 protein. The sample includes about 2 million distinct CDR3 sequences, 49% of them seen just once. Sequencing was done on a sample of blood. These receptors came from a woman in her thirties or forties in good health. The CDR3 runs from the conserved cysteine through the conserved F or W. The D gene is left open where the match is weak. Clone size, where shown, is once, few, many, or a class for clones that have expanded.

>-|TRBD1|TRBV6-2/TRBV6-3|TRBJ2-1
TGTGCCAGCACCATTACTGGATCGACAGGGAATGAGCAGTTCTTC
CASTITGSTGNEQFF
>few|TRBD2|TRBV7-2|TRBJ2-7
TGTGCCAGCAGCTTAGGTAGCGGGTACTCTGGCGAGCAGTACTTC
CASSLGSGYSGEQYF
>-|-|TRBV25-1|TRBJ1-2
TGTGCCAGCAGTGCCCTGAGCTATGGCTACACCTTC
CASSALSYGYTF
>-|-|TRBV12-3/TRBV12-4|TRBJ2-5
TGTGCCGGCATCACAGGGTCGGGAGAGACCCAGTACTTC
CAGITGSGETQYF
>many|-|TRBV29-1|TRBJ2-4
TGCAGCGTTGCGGAGGCCAAAAACATTCAGTACTTC
CSVAEAKNIQYF
>-|TRBD2|TRBV12-3/TRBV12-4|TRBJ2-3
TGTGCCAGCAGTCCGTATCTAAGCGGGGGCACAGATACGCAGTATTTT
CASSPYLSGGTDTQYF
>-|TRBD2|TRBV20-1|TRBJ2-1
TGCAGTGCCCGGACTAGCGGGACCTACAATGAGCAGTTCTTC
CSARTSGTYNEQFF
>-|TRBD1|TRBV7-8|TRBJ2-1
TGTGCCAGCAGCTACAACAGGGGGCAGGCTGGTGAGCAGTTCTTC
CASSYNRGQAGEQFF
>many|-|TRBV20-1|TRBJ1-2
TGCAGTGCAACAGCCATTACAGGGAAAGGATATGGCTACACCTTC
CSATAITGKGYGYTF
>-|TRBD1|TRBV6-2/TRBV6-3|TRBJ2-7
TGTGCCAGCTGGGGACAGGGGGCCTACGAGCAGTACTTC
CASWGQGAYEQYF
>-|-|TRBV24-1|TRBJ2-1
TGTGCCACCAGTGATCCCTCAACAGGGGGGGCCCGGGGTGAGCAGTTCTTC
CATSDPSTGGARGEQFF
>-|-|TRBV7-2|TRBJ2-2
TGTGCCAGCAGCTTCGGGGGTACGAACACCGGGGAGCTGTTTTTT
CASSFGGTNTGELFF
>-|-|TRBV6-4|TRBJ1-2
TGTGCCGGGCACAGGAGATTCGCTAACTATGGCTACACCTTC
CAGHRRFANYGYTF
>few|TRBD2|TRBV27|TRBJ2-3
TGTGCCAGCAGGAGAACTAGCGGGGCTACGGATACGCAGTATTTT
CASRRTSGATDTQYF
>once|-|TRBV28|TRBJ2-3
TGTGCCAGCAGTTTATGGGTCGGATCCACAGATACGCAGTATTTT
CASSLWVGSTDTQYF
>-|-|TRBV27|TRBJ1-2
TGTGCCAGCAGTTTATCGGTGGGGGGGAACTATGGCTACACCTTC
CASSLSVGGNYGYTF
>-|TRBD1|TRBV20-1|TRBJ2-1
TGCAGTGCGCCCAGCCGGGGACAGGGAAACAATGAGCAGTTCTTC
CSAPSRGQGNNEQFF
>few|TRBD1|TRBV6-2/TRBV6-3|TRBJ2-3
TGTGCCAGCAGTTCGCTTGGGACAGGGACAGATACGCAGTATTTT
CASSSLGTGTDTQYF
>-|TRBD2|TRBV5-1|TRBJ2-1
TGCGCCAGCAGCTTGGTAGCTGGCGGGGGGTACAGCAGTGAGCAGTTCTTC
CASSLVAGGGYSSEQFF
>-|-|TRBV12-3/TRBV12-4|TRBJ1-5
TGTGCCAGCAGTTCCCGACAGACAGGAGCCAATCAGCCCCAGCATTTT
CASSSRQTGANQPQHF
>-|TRBD1|TRBV4-1|TRBJ1-2
TGCGCCAGCAGCCAAGATCAGGGGACAGGGGTAAACTATGGCTACACCTTC
CASSQDQGTGVNYGYTF
>few|-|TRBV7-9|TRBJ2-5
TGTGCCAGCAGCCAGCAGGCGACGCAAGAGACCCAGTACTTC
CASSQQATQETQYF
>few|TRBD1|TRBV27|TRBJ1-5
TGTGCCAGCGGAAACCGGGACAGGGCGAAGCCCCAGCATTTT
CASGNRDRAKPQHF
>-|TRBD2|TRBV20-1|TRBJ2-7
TGCAGTGCTAGAGCACTAGCGGCCTACGAGCAGTACTTC
CSARALAAYEQYF
>few|-|TRBV7-2|TRBJ2-6
TGTGCCAGCAGCTTTGGGGGCACTGGGGCCAACGTCCCGACTTTC
CASSFGGTGANVPTF
>-|-|TRBV20-1|TRBJ2-7
TGCAGTGCTAGAGTGTCGGGGCCGAAGCAGTACTTC
CSARVSGPKQYF
>-|-|TRBV27|TRBJ1-1
TGTGCCAGCAGTGTGGCCCCAGATTACACTGAAGCTTTCTTT
CASSVAPDYTEAFF
>few|-|TRBV27|TRBJ2-3
TGTGCCAGCAGTTTGGGGAGCCAGATAACGCAGTATTTT
CASSLGSQITQYF
>many|-|TRBV7-2|TRBJ2-1
TGTGCCAGCAGCTTAGACATAGGTGAGCAGTTCTTC
CASSLDIGEQFF
>-|-|TRBV9|TRBJ2-1
TGTGCCAGCAGCGTAAAAGGGACTTACTACAAGGAGCAGTTCTTC
CASSVKGTYYKEQFF
>few|TRBD1|TRBV20-1|TRBJ2-1
TGCAGTGCGGTGGACAGGGGCAAAGGCAACCTCAATGAGCAGTTCTTC
CSAVDRGKGNLNEQFF
>-|TRBD1|TRBV5-1|TRBJ1-2
TGCGCCAGCAGCTTGGACGTGACAGGGTATGGCTACACCTTC
CASSLDVTGYGYTF
>-|TRBD1|TRBV20-1|TRBJ1-5
TGCAGTGCTCCCTTGACAGGGGGCGCGAAGGAGCCCCAGCATTTT
CSAPLTGGAKEPQHF
>-|TRBD2|TRBV6-5|TRBJ2-7
TGTGCCAGCAGGGGTAGCGGGGGGCCCTGGGATGAGCAGTACTTC
CASRGSGGPWDEQYF
>-|-|TRBV6-2/TRBV6-3|TRBJ2-3
TGTGCCAGCACCACTTTGCTCCCCGATACGCAGTATTTT
CASTTLLPDTQYF
>-|TRBD1|TRBV19|TRBJ2-6
TGTGCCAGTAGTAGTACGGGACAGGGGTCTGGGGCCAACGTCCTGACTTTC
CASSSTGQGSGANVLTF
>-|TRBD1|TRBV5-1|TRBJ2-5
TGCGCCAGCCAATCCTCGGGTTCACCAGGGGGAGAGACCCAGTACTTC
CASQSSGSPGGETQYF
>many|-|TRBV5-1|TRBJ1-2
TGCGCCAGCAGCTTATCAGGGGACTATGGCTACACCTTC
CASSLSGDYGYTF
>few|TRBD1|TRBV27|TRBJ1-2
TGTGCCAGCAGTGCCTCCGGACAGGGGGCTACCTCATATGGCTACACCTTC
CASSASGQGATSYGYTF
>many|-|TRBV6-5|TRBJ2-3
TGTGCCAGCAGTTACCTTGGGGGCACAGATACGCAGTATTTT
CASSYLGGTDTQYF
>-|TRBD1|TRBV6-6|TRBJ1-2
TGTGCCAGCAGTAACAGGGGCGACGGCTACACCTTC
CASSNRGDGYTF
>-|TRBD1|TRBV20-1|TRBJ1-2
TGCAGTGCTAGAGAACAACAGGGGGCCTCTGGCTACACCTTC
CSAREQQGASGYTF
>few|-|TRBV12-5|TRBJ2-7
TGTGCTAGCCCTATTCCCGGGTACGAGCAGTACTTC
CASPIPGYEQYF
>-|TRBD1|TRBV6-6|TRBJ2-5
TGTGCCAGCACCTTACCCGGGACAGGGGGCGTAGAGACCCAGTACTTC
CASTLPGTGGVETQYF
>-|-|TRBV6-5|TRBJ1-2
TGTGCCAGCAGTTACTCGCACGACGGAAACTATGGCTACACCTTC
CASSYSHDGNYGYTF
>-|-|TRBV18|TRBJ1-2
TGTGCCCGACCAGTGGGTATTAATGGCTACACCTTC
CARPVGINGYTF
>few|-|TRBV7-9|TRBJ2-3
TGTGCCAGCAGCTCCCGGGGGTTGGAACAGGATACGCAGTATTTT
CASSSRGLEQDTQYF
>-|TRBD2|TRBV2|TRBJ2-5
TGTGCCAGCAGTGAAAGTCTAGCGGGGGCCCGCGGGACCCAGTACTTC
CASSESLAGARGTQYF
>once|-|TRBV6-6|TRBJ1-5
TGTGCCAGCATGCGGGAGGATTTGAATGATCAGCCCCAGCATTTT
CASMREDLNDQPQHF
>-|-|TRBV20-1|TRBJ2-7
TGCAGTGCTAGAGAGGGAGGAGGCGAGCAGTACTTC
CSAREGGGEQYF
>-|-|TRBV7-7|TRBJ2-1
TGTGCTAGCAGCTTAGGAGGAACGCGGGTACCCTACAATGAGCAGTTCTTC
CASSLGGTRVPYNEQFF
>-|-|TRBV7-9|TRBJ1-1
TGTGCCAGCAACTCCAAGGGGATTTACACTGAAGCTTTCTTT
CASNSKGIYTEAFF
>-|-|TRBV9|TRBJ2-1
TGTGCCAGCAGCGTAGGCGCAGGGATCAACAATGAGCAGTTCTTC
CASSVGAGINNEQFF
>-|-|TRBV7-2|TRBJ1-4
TGTGCCAGCAGCTTAGTGGGGGGTCATAATAATGAAAAACTGTTTTTT
CASSLVGGHNNEKLFF
>-|TRBD2|TRBV20-1|TRBJ2-1
TGCAGTGCGCCTGGAGCGGGGGGGCATGAGCAGTTCTTC
CSAPGAGGHEQFF
>few|TRBD1|TRBV11-1|TRBJ1-6
TGTGCCAGCAGCTCTGACAGGGGACTCCTCCACTTT
CASSSDRGLLHF